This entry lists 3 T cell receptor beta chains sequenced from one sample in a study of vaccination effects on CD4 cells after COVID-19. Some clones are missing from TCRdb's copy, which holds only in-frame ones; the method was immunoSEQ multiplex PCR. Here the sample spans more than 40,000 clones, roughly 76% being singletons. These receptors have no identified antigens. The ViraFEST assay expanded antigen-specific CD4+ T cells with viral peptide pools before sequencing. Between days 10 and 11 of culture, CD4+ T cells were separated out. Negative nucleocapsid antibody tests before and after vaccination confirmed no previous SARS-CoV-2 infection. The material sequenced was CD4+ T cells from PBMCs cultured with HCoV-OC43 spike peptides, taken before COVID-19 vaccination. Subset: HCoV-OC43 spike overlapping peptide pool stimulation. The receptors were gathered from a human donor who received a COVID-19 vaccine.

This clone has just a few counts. Here the CDR3 reads CASSYPGQNTEAFF. The CDR3 bases are TGTGCCAGCAGTTACCCCGGACAGAACACTGAAGCTTTCTTT. The rearrangement joins TRBV6-6 to TRBJ1-1, with D possibly matching TRBD1 (5 bases). From germline, CDR1 is MNHNY and CDR2 SVGAGI (reference sequence). V lost 2 bases, J lost 1 base, and 8 bases lay in between. The CDR3 extends over 14 amino acids.

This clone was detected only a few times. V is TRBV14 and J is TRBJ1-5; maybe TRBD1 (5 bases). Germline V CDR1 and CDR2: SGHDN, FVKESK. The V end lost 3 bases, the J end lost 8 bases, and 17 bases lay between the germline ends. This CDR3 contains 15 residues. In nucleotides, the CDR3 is TGTGCCAGCAGCCAGACTGGGGTCAAAGGGGAGCCCCAGCATTTT. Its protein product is CASSQTGVKGEPQHF.

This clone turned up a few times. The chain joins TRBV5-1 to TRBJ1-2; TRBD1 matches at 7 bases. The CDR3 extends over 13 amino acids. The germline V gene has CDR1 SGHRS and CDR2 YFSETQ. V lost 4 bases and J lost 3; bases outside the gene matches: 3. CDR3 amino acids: CASSQDRDYGYTF. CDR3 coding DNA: TGCGCCAGCAGCCAAGACAGGGACTATGGCTACACCTTC.